The 19 T cell receptor beta chains in this list originate from one sample, sequenced in a study of cytomegalovirus exposure and HLA in healthy donors. Amplification used 60 Vbeta primers and 13 Jbeta primers. TCRdb keeps only in-frame clones here, not all; method: immunoSEQ multiplex PCR. The data hold over 150,000 clones, with about two thirds observed a single time. Sequencing was carried out using PBMCs. These receptors all come from a woman in her twenties or thirties in good health and CMV-seronegative.

The V gene is TRBV4-3, the J gene TRBJ2-2; TRBD1 aligns across 8 bases. V was pared by 4 bases and J by 6 bases, with 13 bases of the junction left unmatched. The CDR3 covers 17 residues. The germline CDR1 and CDR2 sequences are LGHNA and YSLEER. The CDR3 spells CASSRKMYQGASGELFF. CDR3 DNA sequence: TGCGCCAGCAGCCGGAAGATGTATCAGGGGGCCTCCGGGGAGCTGTTTTTT.

This sequence joins TRBV14 and TRBJ1-1, with D possibly matching TRBD1 (5 bases). This CDR3 comprises 13 residues. Germline values: CDR1 SGHDN, CDR2 FVKESK. Trimming shortened V by 1 base and J by 6 bases, and 9 bases separated the two germline ends. CDR3 amino acids: CASSQVRQSEAFF. The CDR3 nucleotides read TGTGCCAGCAGCCAAGTGCGACAGTCTGAAGCTTTCTTT. The full variable domain, completed using reference TRBV14 and TRBJ1-1, is EAGVTQFPSHSVIEKGQTVTLRCDPISGHDNLYWYRRVMGKEIKFLLHFVKESKQDESGMPNNRFLAERTGGTYSTLKVQPAELEDSGVYFCASSQVRQSEAFFGQGTRLTVV.

The chain is built from TRBV9 and TRBJ2-1; a possible D gene is TRBD2 (5 bases). This CDR3 region has 14 residues. CDR1 and CDR2 (germline): SGDLS, YYNGEE. V was cut by 4 bases and J by 3 bases, with 11 bases left in between. In DNA form, the CDR3 reads TGTGCCAGCAGCTCAACTAGTAACTACAATGAGCAGTTCTTC. Translation gives CASSSTSNYNEQFF.

This clone was seen only a few times. Other DNA sequences of this sample code for an identical CDR3. The chain uses TRBV5-1 and TRBJ2-2, with TRBD2 identical over 11 bases. Losses at the gene ends were 2 bases for V and 0 bases for J; bases not matched to a gene: 12. From germline, CDR1 is SGHRS and CDR2 YFSETQ. The CDR3 has 20 amino acids. The CDR3 loop is CASSLYAQLAGGSNTGELFF. The CDR3 coding sequence is TGCGCCAGCAGCTTATACGCGCAGCTAGCGGGAGGATCGAACACCGGGGAGCTGTTTTTT.

The V and J genes are TRBV30 and TRBJ1-5; D gene unclear. Per the germline V gene, CDR1 is GTSNPN and CDR2 is SVGIG (reference sequence). The V and J ends lost 2 bases and 4 bases respectively, with 9 bases between them. This CDR3 comprises 13 residues. The chain's CDR3 is CAWSMAVNQPQHF. Here the CDR3 DNA reads TGTGCCTGGAGTATGGCAGTTAATCAGCCCCAGCATTTT. Filled out from reference TRBV30 and TRBJ1-5, the complete variable domain reads SQTIHQWPATLVQPVGSPLSLECTVEGTSNPNLYWYRQAAGRGLQLLFYSVGIGQISSEVPQNLSASRPQDRQFILSSKKLLLSDSGFYLCAWSMAVNQPQHFGDGTRLSIL.

The gene calls are TRBV4-3 and TRBJ1-6; 7 nucleotides align to TRBD1. Germline lookup yields CDR1 LGHNA and CDR2 YSLEER. The V segment lost 2 bases and the J segment 2 bases; nucleotides outside the gene matches: 3. The CDR3 has 16 amino acids. The CDR3 DNA is TGCGCCAGCAGCCAATTGACAGGGACCTATAATTCACCCCTCCACTTT. Translation: CASSQLTGTYNSPLHF.

The gene calls are TRBV28 and TRBJ2-7, with D possibly TRBD1 on 6 matching bases. The CDR3 length is 13 residues. Trimming removed 5 bases at V and 6 bases at J, with 14 bases between. Germline values: CDR1 MDHEN, CDR2 SYDVKM. CDR3 sequence: CASSDTGFGEQYF. In DNA, the CDR3 is TGTGCCAGCAGTGACACAGGGTTCGGCGAGCAGTACTTC.

The chain links TRBV4-1 to TRBJ2-7; D call uncertain. CDR1 and CDR2 from the germline V gene are MGHRA and YSYEKL. CDR3 length equals 14 residues. Trimming removed 4 bases from V and 1 base from J, with 11 bases in between. The CDR3 DNA reads as TGCGCCAGCAGCCGGTGGCAACTATCCTACGAGCAGTACTTC. Amino acids: CASSRWQLSYEQYF.

There are a few counts of this clone. This chain connects TRBV27 to TRBJ1-1; D remains unclear. The CDR3 extends over 14 amino acids. V shed 6 bases and J shed 0 bases, with 11 bases lying between them. Germline V gene data show CDR1 as MNHEY and CDR2 as SMNVEV (reference sequence). The CDR3 DNA follows: TGTGCCAGCAGAACGCTCGCAGTGAACACTGAAGCTTTCTTT. Translating it yields CASRTLAVNTEAFF.

The chain combines TRBV6-4 with TRBJ1-2, with a tentative D call TRBD1 (6 bases). CDR3 length: 16 residues. The germline V gene has CDR1 MRHNA and CDR2 SNTAGT. Trimming removed 2 bases at V and 6 bases at J, with 19 bases between. The CDR3 loop reads CASSDAHRVFFDGYTF. The DNA for the CDR3 is TGTGCCAGCAGTGACGCCCACAGGGTCTTCTTCGATGGCTACACCTTC.

This clone occurred a few times. V usage is TRBV18 and J usage is TRBJ2-1, with D perhaps matching TRBD2 (6 bases). V lost 6 bases, J lost 5 bases, and 11 bases lay in between. Germline V CDR1 and CDR2: KGHSH, LQKENI. CDR3 length: 13 amino acids. This CDR3 is CASSPGVHNEQFF. The DNA of the CDR3 is TGTGCCAGCTCCCCGGGGGTCCACAATGAGCAGTTCTTC.

The CDR3 nucleotides read TGTGCCAGCAACCGCCCGGGACAGGGAAACAATGAGCAGTTCTTC. Protein: CASNRPGQGNNEQFF. The rearrangement links TRBV19 to TRBJ2-1, with TRBD1 matching 9 bases. The CDR3 spans 15 residues. Unmatched junction bases numbered 11, after V lost 9 bases and J lost 5 bases. Per the germline V gene, CDR1 is LNHDA and CDR2 is SQIVND (reference sequence).

This chain connects TRBV10-3 to TRBJ1-2; 7 bases line up with TRBD1. The trim removed 3 bases at V and 7 bases at J, leaving 8 bases unmatched. The CDR3 is 14 amino acids. From germline, CDR1 is ENHRY and CDR2 SYGVKD. CDR3 DNA sequence: TGTGCCATCAGTGAACGGGACAGATCCCTTGGCTACACCTTC. Its protein is CAISERDRSLGYTF.

This rearrangement joins TRBV5-4 to TRBJ2-7, with a possible D match to TRBD1 (7 bases). CDR1 is SGHNT and CDR2 is YYREEE in the germline V gene (reference sequence). The CDR3 is 16 residues long. V lost 2 bases and J 5 bases, leaving 20 bases between the germline ends. The CDR3 region is CASSFTPGDRVDEQYF. CDR3 nucleotides: TGTGCCAGCAGCTTCACCCCGGGAGACAGGGTTGACGAGCAGTACTTC.

The chain links TRBV7-3 to TRBJ2-7; TRBD1 might be the D (5 bases). This CDR3 comprises 15 residues. V was shortened by 3 bases and J by 6 bases, with 18 bases between the two germline ends. From germline, CDR1 is SGHTA and CDR2 FQGTGA. The CDR3 sequence: CASSFDLLRVGEQYF. The CDR3 DNA follows: TGTGCCAGCAGCTTTGACCTTCTCAGGGTGGGCGAGCAGTACTTC.

The V call is TRBV18, the J call TRBJ2-1; D may be TRBD2 (6 bases). This CDR3 region has 17 residues. Germline V lookup: CDR1 KGHSH, CDR2 LQKENI. With 0 bases removed from V and 2 bases from J, the gap between germline ends came to 14 bases. The CDR3 loop is CASSPPMIGGAYNEQFF. In DNA form, the CDR3 reads TGTGCCAGCTCACCACCGATGATTGGCGGGGCCTACAATGAGCAGTTCTTC.

The chain carries TRBV4-1 and TRBJ1-5, with a weak D call TRBD1 (5 bases). The V and J ends lost 0 bases and 4 bases respectively, with 16 bases between them. The CDR3 is 17 residues long. Germline CDR1 MGHRA, CDR2 YSYEKL. DNA for the CDR3: TGCGCCAGCAGCCAAGAACGACTTTTGGCAGGGAATCAGCCCCAGCATTTT. Residues: CASSQERLLAGNQPQHF.

The rearrangement joins TRBV11-3 to TRBJ2-3; TRBD2 agrees at 13 bases. Germline CDR1 and CDR2: SGHNT and YENEEA. J gave up 10 bases and V 5 bases, and 6 bases lay outside the gene matches. This CDR3 has 14 amino acids. The CDR3, as DNA: TGTGCCAGCAGCCCAGGGACTAGCGGGGTTTCGCAGTATTTT. This codes for CASSPGTSGVSQYF.

The V call is TRBV28, the J call TRBJ1-2; the D gene is possibly TRBD1 (6 bases). Germline V gives CDR1 MDHEN, CDR2 SYDVKM. CDR3 length: 14 residues. V lost 5 bases and J 5 bases, leaving 15 bases between the germline ends. CDR3 nucleotide sequence: TGTGCCAGCAGTCGACCAGGGGCCTCTTATGGCTACACCTTC. Protein: CASSRPGASYGYTF.